This passage covers 11 T cell receptor beta chains from one sample sequenced in a study of memory CD4+ T cells and cytomegalovirus serostatus. Single viable CD3+CD4+CD8-CD45RO+ cells were sorted as the memory CD4+ T cells. Sequenced by immunoSEQ multiplex PCR; TCRdb stores in-frame clones only, minus some. The sample includes 84,000 or so clones, around 80% seen only once; the top ten take around 0.78%. The sequencing input was memory CD4+ T cells from blood. The origin of the receptors is an adult in good health and CMV-seronegative.

In this sample, this clone turned up a few times. V and J are TRBV5-5 and TRBJ2-7; 9 bases are a match to TRBD1. Trimming removed 0 bases from V and 3 bases from J; junction bases left unmatched: 4. This CDR3 region has 15 residues. Germline CDR1 SGHKS, CDR2 YYEKEE (reference sequence). The CDR3 reads CASSLGGQGGYEQYF. Written as DNA, the CDR3 is TGTGCCAGCAGCTTGGGGGGACAGGGAGGCTACGAGCAGTACTTC.

V usage is TRBV6-5 and J usage is TRBJ2-7, with D uncertain. CDR3 size: 13 residues. Germline CDR1 MNHEY, CDR2 SVGAGI. V was shortened by 0 bases and J by 6 bases, with 9 bases between the two germline ends. Here the CDR3 reads CASSYSKGGEQYF. CDR3 in DNA: TGTGCCAGCAGTTACTCCAAGGGTGGCGAGCAGTACTTC.

The chain combines TRBV10-3 with TRBJ1-1, with a possible D match to TRBD1 (5 bases). CDR1 and CDR2 from the germline V gene are ENHRY and SYGVKD. With 6 bases removed from V and 3 bases from J, the gap between germline ends came to 11 bases. The CDR3 runs 13 residues. The CDR3 loop reads CAISRDGDTEAFF. The CDR3 DNA reads TGTGCCATCAGCAGGGACGGAGACACTGAAGCTTTCTTT.

This clone was recorded a few times. This sequence joins TRBV7-9 and TRBJ1-2; D is unclear. Trimming removed 5 bases at V and 7 bases at J, with 17 bases between. Germline loops: CDR1 SEHNR, CDR2 FQNEAQ (reference sequence). This CDR3 contains 14 residues. DNA for the CDR3: TGTGCCAGCAGCCCCGAGAGGGAAGGTAGTGGCTACACCTTC. Translation: CASSPEREGSGYTF.

The V gene is TRBV28, the J gene TRBJ1-6, with 8 bases matching TRBD1. The CDR3 loop spans 18 amino acids. CDR1 MDHEN and CDR2 SYDVKM come from the germline V gene. Losses at the gene ends were 2 bases for V and 7 bases for J; bases not matched to a gene: 13. CDR3: CASSLPWDRTRGNSPLHF. The CDR3 DNA follows: TGTGCCAGCAGTTTACCCTGGGACAGGACAAGGGGGAATTCACCCCTCCACTTT.

The chain carries TRBV5-1 and TRBJ2-7; TRBD2 is a possible D gene (5 bases). This CDR3 contains 12 residues. Germline CDR1 reads SGHRS; CDR2 reads YFSETQ. Trimming removed 2 bases at V and 7 bases at J, with 10 bases between. CDR3: CASSFLGGEQYF. The CDR3, as DNA: TGCGCCAGCAGCTTTCTGGGCGGGGAGCAGTACTTC.

This clone was counted a single time. This sequence joins TRBV29-1 and TRBJ2-7; 11 nucleotides agree with TRBD1. The CDR3 consists of 12 residues. The germline V gene has CDR1 SQVTM and CDR2 ANQGSEA. The J segment lost 5 bases and the V segment lost 7 bases, leaving 4 bases of the junction unmatched. CDR3 DNA: TGCAGCGCCGGACAGGGGGCGGACGAGCAGTACTTC. This encodes CSAGQGADEQYF.

This clone was counted a single time. The rearrangement uses TRBV21-1 and TRBJ2-5; TRBD2, the table's D call, lacks a check against the DNA. TRBV21-1 is flagged as a pseudogene. The CDR3 sequence is 13 residues long. CDR3: CASSWAGGKTQYF. The CDR3 DNA reads as TGTGCCAGCAGCTGGGCGGGTGGGAAGACCCAGTACTTC.

This clone was picked up a small number of times. This sequence joins TRBV7-3 and TRBJ1-5, with D uncertain. The ends were cut back, 1 base at V and 5 bases at J, with 6 bases in the middle. The CDR3 length is 13 residues. Germline-derived CDR1 and CDR2 are SGHTA and FQGTGA. CDR3 coding DNA: TGTGCCAGCAGCTTAAGTGTGGATCAGCCCCAGCATTTT. Encoded protein: CASSLSVDQPQHF.

This clone showed up just once. DNA of the CDR3: TGTGCCAGTAGTATCGACAGCTTCTATGGCTACACCTTC. Its translation: CASSIDSFYGYTF. The chain is built from TRBV19 and TRBJ1-2, with a weak D call TRBD1 (5 bases). The germline gives CDR1 LNHDA, CDR2 SQIVND (reference sequence). Trimming removed 3 bases at V and 4 bases at J, with 9 bases between. The CDR3 contains 13 residues.

The chain is built from TRBV4-2 and TRBJ2-5, with 8 bases identical to TRBD2. The CDR3 totals 13 residues. The trim removed 4 bases at V and 7 bases at J, leaving 5 bases unmatched. Germline V gene sequence: CDR1 LGHNA, CDR2 YNFKEQ. The CDR3 DNA reads TGTGCCAGCAGCCCCGACCGGGGGGGGACCCAGTACTTC. Protein product: CASSPDRGGTQYF.